The next 20 T cell receptor beta chains were all read from a single sample in a study of cytomegalovirus exposure and HLA in healthy donors. Data came from immunoSEQ multiplex PCR; TCRdb stores just in-frame clones and leaves some out. The sample holds tens of thousands of clones, about 90% seen once. Sequencing was done on a sample of PBMCs. The receptors stem from a man younger than 35 in good health and CMV-seronegative.

This rearrangement joins TRBV30 to TRBJ1-3, with TRBD1 matching over 12 bases. Germline values: CDR1 GTSNPN, CDR2 SVGIG (reference sequence). The CDR3 contains 17 residues. After removal of 4 bases from V and 2 bases from J, the junction contained 9 bases not matched to a gene. CDR3 nucleotides: TGTGCCTGGACTTCCGGGACAGGGGGCCTAACTGGAAACACCATATATTTT. Translating gives CAWTSGTGGLTGNTIYF.

The V call is TRBV25-1, the J call TRBJ1-3, with TRBD1 identical over 10 bases. This CDR3 is 16 amino acids long. Germline V gene sequence: CDR1 MGHDK, CDR2 SYGVNS. V lost 8 bases to trimming and J lost 4 bases; unmatched junction nucleotides: 11. As DNA, the CDR3 is TGTGCCAGCCGCGCTACGGGACAGGGGATAGGAAACACCATATATTTT. As protein: CASRATGQGIGNTIYF. The entire variable domain, with the rest obtained from reference TRBV25-1 and TRBJ1-3, is as follows: EADIYQTPRYLVIGTGKKITLECSQTMGHDKMYWYQQDPGMELHLIHYSYGVNSTEKGDLSSESTVSRIRTEHFPLTLESARPSHTSQYLCASRATGQGIGNTIYFGEGSWLTVV.

The chain links TRBV13 to TRBJ2-1, with D possibly matching TRBD1 (6 bases). V was shortened by 1 base and J by 7 bases, with 14 bases between the two germline ends. The CDR3 runs 15 residues. Germline V lookup: CDR1 PRHDT, CDR2 FYEKMQ (reference sequence). The CDR3 DNA reads TGTGCCAGCAGCTTAGATAGGGGACAAGGGAATGAGCAGTTCTTC. It is translated as CASSLDRGQGNEQFF.

The chain couples TRBV20-1 to TRBJ1-1, with TRBD1 matching 11 bases. Germline lookup yields CDR1 DFQATT and CDR2 SNEGSKA (reference sequence). The CDR3 is made up of 11 amino acids. For the CDR3, the DNA is TGCAGCTGGGACAGGGGGACTGAAGCTTTCTTT. Translating gives CSWDRGTEAFF.

This chain links TRBV4-2 with TRBJ2-7; 9 bases match TRBD2. The CDR3 sequence is 18 residues long. Germline-derived CDR1 and CDR2 are LGHNA and YNFKEQ. V lost 2 bases to trimming and J lost 2 bases; unmatched junction nucleotides: 13. The CDR3 coding sequence is TGTGCCAGCAGCCAACCCTCCTCTGGGACTAGCAGCGCCTACGAGCAGTACTTC. It codes for CASSQPSSGTSSAYEQYF.

This clone was counted only a few times. The rearrangement uses TRBV18 and TRBJ2-7; D ambiguous. The CDR3 consists of 13 residues. CDR1 KGHSH and CDR2 LQKENI come from the germline V gene. V lost 0 bases and J lost 7, with 10 bases in between. The CDR3 nucleotides read TGTGCCAGCTCACCACCCGACACCCGTGAGCAGTACTTC. It is translated as CASSPPDTREQYF.

The CDR3 DNA reads as TGTGCCAGCTCATATAGGTTGTTCAGACAGGGGACTAGCGGGAACTCCTACGAGCAGTACTTC. It codes for CASSYRLFRQGTSGNSYEQYF. This chain uses TRBV18 with TRBJ2-7, with 13 bases that match TRBD2. Germline trimming cut 5 bases from V and 0 bases from J; bases unmatched to any gene: 19. Germline V lookup: CDR1 KGHSH, CDR2 LQKENI. The CDR3 consists of 21 residues.

The V call is TRBV4-3, the J call TRBJ2-1; maybe TRBD2 (6 bases). V lost 0 bases and J lost 7, with 16 bases in between. Germline V gene sequence: CDR1 LGHNA, CDR2 YSLEER. CDR3 size: 16 residues. CDR3 sequence (DNA): TGCGCCAGCAGCCAAGATAGGGAGGCCGACGTTAATGAGCAGTTCTTC. Residues: CASSQDREADVNEQFF.

The chain links TRBV6-1 to TRBJ1-4; D remains ambiguous. Germline CDR1 is MNHNS and CDR2 is SASEGT. The CDR3 length is 14 residues. The ends were cut back, 2 bases at V and 10 bases at J, with 14 bases in the middle. The CDR3 is CASSERADSGKLFF. Written as DNA, the CDR3 is TGTGCCAGCAGTGAAAGGGCGGACTCCGGAAAACTGTTTTTT.

The chain links TRBV4-3 to TRBJ2-1; 9 nucleotides agree with TRBD2. The germline V gene encodes CDR1 LGHNA and CDR2 YSLEER. CDR3 length equals 14 residues. The V and J ends lost 4 bases and 7 bases, in that order; junction bases with no gene match: 5. The CDR3 region has the DNA TGCGCCAGCAGCCGAAGCGGGGGGAGGAATGAGCAGTTCTTC. Protein: CASSRSGGRNEQFF.

The chain uses TRBV19 and TRBJ2-7; D might be TRBD1 (6 bases). From germline, CDR1 is LNHDA and CDR2 SQIVND (reference sequence). CDR3 length: 15 amino acids. The V end was cut by 2 bases, the J end by 3 bases, with 14 bases between. CDR3 sequence (DNA): TGTGCCAGTAGTATACCCAGGGGCAGGAGCTACGAGCAGTACTTC. Its protein is CASSIPRGRSYEQYF.

The chain uses TRBV18 and TRBJ2-7; 7 bases match TRBD2. The CDR3 runs 15 residues. The V gene's germline CDR1 is KGHSH and CDR2 LQKENI. V lost 3 bases to trimming and J lost 3 bases; unmatched junction nucleotides: 8. The CDR3 region is CASSPKGGFSYEQYF. CDR3 coding DNA: TGTGCCAGCTCACCGAAGGGAGGGTTCAGCTACGAGCAGTACTTC.

The chain uses TRBV10-3 and TRBJ1-5; D remains unclear. CDR3 length: 13 amino acids. The V end was cut by 6 bases, the J end by 4 bases, with 10 bases between. Germline V CDR1 and CDR2: ENHRY, SYGVKD. The CDR3 loop is CAISYQENQPQHF. In DNA, the CDR3 is TGTGCCATCAGCTACCAGGAAAATCAGCCCCAGCATTTT.

This clone was seen a few times. The chain joins TRBV11-2 to TRBJ2-7; tentative D call: TRBD1 (6 bases). Trimming shortened V by 4 bases and J by 0 bases, and 19 bases separated the two germline ends. Germline CDR1 reads SGHAT; CDR2 reads FQNNGV. The CDR3 is 17 residues long. CDR3: CASSSSLGTPSSYEQYF. CDR3 in DNA: TGTGCCAGCAGCTCCTCCCTTGGGACACCGAGCTCCTACGAGCAGTACTTC.

V gene TRBV19 combines with J gene TRBJ2-5; 9 nucleotides agree with TRBD2. The CDR3 spans 13 residues. V gave up 6 bases and J gave up 3 bases; unmatched junction bases: 2. Germline CDR1 LNHDA, CDR2 SQIVND (reference sequence). CDR3 residues: CASRTSGKETQYF. The CDR3 DNA reads TGTGCCAGTAGGACTAGCGGAAAAGAGACCCAGTACTTC.

This rearrangement joins TRBV9 to TRBJ1-4; no reliable D call. The germline CDR1 and CDR2 sequences are SGDLS and YYNGEE. There are 14 residues in the CDR3. With 4 bases removed from V and 5 bases from J, the gap between germline ends came to 12 bases. CDR3 sequence: CASSPTSANEKLFF. CDR3 nucleotides: TGTGCCAGCAGCCCCACAAGCGCAAATGAAAAACTGTTTTTT.

The chain combines TRBV11-2 with TRBJ2-7; 11 nucleotides align to TRBD2. The CDR3 sequence is 17 residues long. J gave up 0 bases and V 6 bases, and 10 bases lay outside the gene matches. Germline assignment: CDR1 SGHAT and CDR2 FQNNGV. CDR3 loop: CASRHPLAGGSSYEQYF. As DNA, the CDR3 is TGTGCCAGCAGGCATCCCTTAGCGGGAGGGAGCTCCTACGAGCAGTACTTC.

This chain links TRBV5-1 with TRBJ2-1; TRBD2 matches 16 bases. Germline-derived CDR1 and CDR2 are SGHRS and YFSETQ. Trimming cost V 0 bases and J 0 bases; bases outside gene matches: 6. The CDR3 runs to 20 residues. This CDR3 is CASSLAPGLAGGRSYNEQFF. The CDR3 DNA reads TGCGCCAGCAGCTTGGCACCGGGACTAGCGGGAGGGCGCTCCTACAATGAGCAGTTCTTC.

V usage is TRBV10-1 and J usage is TRBJ1-1; D not resolved. The CDR3 has 15 residues. V lost 5 bases to trimming and J lost 5 bases, with 18 bases between them. CDR1 is WNHNN, CDR2 SYGVQD, per germline (reference sequence). CDR3 DNA: TGCGCCAGCAGTAACATGACTCGAAGCGATACTGAAGCTTTCTTT. Translating gives CASSNMTRSDTEAFF.

J is TRBJ2-7 and V is TRBV5-1, with D maybe TRBD1 (5 bases). V lost 6 bases and J 0 bases, leaving 19 bases between the germline ends. This CDR3 is built from 16 residues. Germline V gene lookup returns CDR1 SGHRS and CDR2 YFSETQ. In DNA form, the CDR3 reads TGCGCCAGCACAATGGCGCCAGGGCGAGCCTCCTACGAGCAGTACTTC. Translating it yields CASTMAPGRASYEQYF.